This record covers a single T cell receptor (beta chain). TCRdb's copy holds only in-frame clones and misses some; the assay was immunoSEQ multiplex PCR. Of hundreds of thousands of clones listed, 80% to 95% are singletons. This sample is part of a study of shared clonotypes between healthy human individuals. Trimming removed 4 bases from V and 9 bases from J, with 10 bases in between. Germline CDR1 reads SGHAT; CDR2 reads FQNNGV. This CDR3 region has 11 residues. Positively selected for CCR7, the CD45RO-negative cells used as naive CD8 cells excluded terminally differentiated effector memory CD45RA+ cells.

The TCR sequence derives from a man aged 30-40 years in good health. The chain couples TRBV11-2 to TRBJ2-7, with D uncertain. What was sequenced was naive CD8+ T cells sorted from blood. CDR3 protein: CASSSQAGQYF. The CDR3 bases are TGTGCCAGCAGCTCCCAAGCCGGGCAGTACTTC. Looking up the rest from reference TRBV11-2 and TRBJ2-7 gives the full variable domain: EAGVAQSPRYKIIEKRQSVAFWCNPISGHATLYWYQQILGQGPKLLIQFQNNGVVDDSQLPKDRFSAERLKGVDSTLKIQPAKLEDSAVYLCASSSQAGQYFGPGTRLTVT.